The clone carrying this T cell receptor (beta chain) was counted at least ten times. The data belong to a study of T-cell reconstitution after alpha-beta-depleted transplantation in children. V was cut by 3 bases and J by 19 bases, with 13 bases left in between. The CDR3 loop spans 11 amino acids. Per germline, CDR1 SNHLY and CDR2 FYNNEI. Construction of the TCRbeta library involved unique molecular identifiers. One entry per CDR3 protein, called by TCRdb with MiXCR from the PCR reads. The profile shows some 72,000 distinct CDR3 sequences, more than 5.5% of them singletons. The genes are TRBV2 and TRBJ2-6; D is unclear. The source of this sequence is a human donor who donated a stem cell graft to a child with acute lymphoblastic leukemia. Here the sequenced sample was PBMCs from the stem cell graft donor, taken from the stem cell graft. As DNA, the CDR3 is TGTGCCAGCAGTGACCGGGTTCTCCCAACTTTC. Its translation is CASSDRVLPTF.